This T cell receptor (beta chain) was recovered during a study of chemoradiotherapy in HPV16-positive cancers. The wider study: Candidate HPV-specific T-cell clones and common TCR motifs came from functional assays in a couple of HPV16-positive patients. Whole-study findings and limits: For HPV16-positive patients, expanding HPV-responsive T cells associated with longer recurrence-free survival.

Concerning this clone itself: Its antigen is not identified.

The CDR3 sequence is 14 residues long. Germline CDR1 reads MNHEY; CDR2 reads SVGAGI. V gave up 3 bases and J gave up 7 bases, with 15 bases separating them. Over chemoradiotherapy, repertoires were sampled more than once. TCRdb's table, derived via immunoSEQ multiplex PCR, lists solely in-frame clones and lacks some. The profile covers 10,000 to 15,000 clones, with approximately 75% appearing a single time and about 1.4% taken by the ten largest. J is TRBJ1-2 and V is TRBV6-5, with D tentatively TRBD1 (5 bases). This receptor was obtained from a human donor with HPV-associated anogenital cancer. Sample acquisition took place from a patient who underwent chemoradiotherapy. The CDR3 DNA sequence: TGTGCCAGCAGTTATTATGGGGGAGGACGTGGCTACACCTTC. Translating it yields CASSYYGGGRGYTF.